This entry lists 13 T cell receptor beta chains sequenced from one sample in a study of blood T cell repertoires in COVID-19. TCRdb's table, derived via immunoSEQ multiplex PCR, lists solely in-frame clones and lacks some. The sample gives roughly 200,000 clones, approximately 80% of which show up once; roughly 27% is in the top ten. The specimen sequenced was peripheral blood. The receptors come from a man aged 40-49 years with acute or convalescent COVID-19.

The genes are TRBV7-2 and TRBJ1-6, with a tentative D call TRBD1 (5 bases). This CDR3 region has 15 residues. Germline lookup yields CDR1 SGHTA and CDR2 FQGNSA. Trimming removed 8 bases from V and 0 bases from J, with 11 bases in between. CDR3 bases: TGTGCCAGCCGCGGGGGGAGCTCCTATAATTCACCCCTCCACTTT. This gives the protein CASRGGSSYNSPLHF.

V is TRBV29-1 and J is TRBJ1-4, with 8 bases that match TRBD1. After removal of 5 bases from V and 8 bases from J, the junction contained 10 bases not matched to a gene. The CDR3 spans 14 residues. The germline V gene has CDR1 SQVTM and CDR2 ANQGSEA. The CDR3 loop is CSVSLTGAWEKLFF. The DNA of the CDR3 is TGCAGCGTTTCACTGACAGGGGCATGGGAAAAACTGTTTTTT.

This clone was seen just once. The chain joins TRBV7-2 to TRBJ1-6; D perhaps matches TRBD1 (5 bases). Germline CDR1 SGHTA, CDR2 FQGNSA. The CDR3 runs 18 residues. V gave up 5 bases and J gave up 0 bases, with 17 bases separating them. The chain's CDR3 is CASSPRGGSSSYNSPLHF. CDR3 nucleotide sequence: TGTGCCAGCAGCCCTCGGGGGGGGTCGAGCTCCTATAATTCACCCCTCCACTTT.

The V gene is TRBV6-2 or TRBV6-3, the J gene TRBJ2-1; TRBD1 matches 8 bases. CDR3 size: 16 residues. CDR1 and CDR2 (germline): MNHEY, SVGEGT. The V gene end was trimmed by 4 bases and the J gene end by 3 bases; junction bases not matched to a gene: 8. The CDR3 reads CASSFLGQAGYNEQFF. The CDR3 DNA reads TGTGCCAGCAGTTTCCTGGGACAGGCAGGCTACAATGAGCAGTTCTTC.

The rearrangement links TRBV7-6 to TRBJ2-2; TRBD2 aligns across 8 bases. This CDR3 is built from 17 residues. Germline CDR1 is SGHVS and CDR2 is FNYEAQ. Trimming removed 2 bases from V and 1 base from J; junction bases left unmatched: 6. In DNA form, the CDR3 reads TGTGCCAGCAGCTTATTAGCGGGACCGATGAACACCGGGGAGCTGTTTTTT. This translates into CASSLLAGPMNTGELFF.

The V call is TRBV7-9, the J call TRBJ2-7; 16 nucleotides match TRBD2. Germline-derived CDR1 and CDR2 are SEHNR and FQNEAQ (reference sequence). Trimming at V came to 6 bases and at J to 4 bases, leaving 15 bases not matched to a gene. CDR3 size: 19 residues. CDR3 in amino acids: CASSSPGLAGGPNLYEQYF. The CDR3 DNA sequence: TGTGCCAGCAGTTCGCCGGGACTAGCGGGAGGGCCGAATTTATACGAGCAGTACTTC.

V usage is TRBV10-3 and J usage is TRBJ1-4, with 8 bases aligning to TRBD1. Trimming took 4 bases from V and 6 from J; bases not matched to a gene: 4. The CDR3 sequence is 14 residues long. Germline V gene lookup returns CDR1 ENHRY and CDR2 SYGVKD. CDR3 sequence reads: CAISAGQGDEKLFF. The CDR3 bases are TGTGCCATCAGTGCCGGACAGGGAGATGAAAAACTGTTTTTT.

This rearrangement joins TRBV5-1 to TRBJ2-5, with 8 nucleotides matching TRBD1. J was trimmed by 4 bases and V by 4 bases; bases with no gene match: 9. Germline loops: CDR1 SGHRS, CDR2 YFSETQ. The CDR3 extends over 15 amino acids. The CDR3 DNA sequence: TGCGCCAGCAGCACCCGGACAGGGTCACGAGAGACCCAGTACTTC. It specifies CASSTRTGSRETQYF. The variable domain in full, completed from reference TRBV5-1 and TRBJ2-5, reads KAGVTQTPRYLIKTRGQQVTLSCSPISGHRSVSWYQQTPGQGLQFLFEYFSETQRNKGNFPGRFSGRQFSNSRSEMNVSTLELGDSALYLCASSTRTGSRETQYFGPGTRLLVL.

J is TRBJ1-6 and V is TRBV30, with 10 bases matching TRBD1. This CDR3 has 15 residues. After removal of 2 bases from V and 14 bases from J, the junction contained 12 bases not matched to a gene. The germline CDR1 and CDR2 sequences are GTSNPN and SVGIG (reference sequence). The CDR3 DNA is TGTGCCTGGAGTTCTCCCGGGACAGGGGATTTGGCCCTCCACTTT. Residues: CAWSSPGTGDLALHF.

The V gene is TRBV11-2, the J gene TRBJ1-4, with D possibly being TRBD1 (5 bases). Germline CDR1 reads SGHAT; CDR2 reads FQNNGV. V lost 5 bases and J lost 2, with 21 bases in between. This CDR3 is built from 18 residues. The CDR3 protein is CASSPHLDRLGTNEKLFF. The DNA for the CDR3 is TGTGCCAGCAGCCCCCATCTCGACAGACTGGGGACTAATGAAAAACTGTTTTTT.

The chain is built from TRBV7-3 and TRBJ2-1, with D possibly being TRBD2 (5 bases). CDR1 SGHTA and CDR2 FQGTGA come from the germline V gene. Trimming took 3 bases from V and 5 from J, leaving 8 bases between them. The CDR3 extends over 13 amino acids. CDR3 nucleotides: TGTGCCAGCAGCTTCGGACTCGACAATGAGCAGTTCTTC. It translates to CASSFGLDNEQFF.

This rearrangement joins TRBV20-1 to TRBJ2-7; 9 bases fit TRBD2. The CDR3 loop spans 16 amino acids. The germline V gene encodes CDR1 DFQATT and CDR2 SNEGSKA (reference sequence). V lost 3 bases to trimming and J lost 4 bases; unmatched junction nucleotides: 13. The CDR3 reads CSASRPSGRNYYEQYF. CDR3 DNA: TGCAGTGCTAGTCGCCCCAGCGGGAGGAATTATTACGAGCAGTACTTC.

The chain uses TRBV6-6 and TRBJ2-7; 10 bases align to TRBD2. Per the germline V gene, CDR1 is MNHNY and CDR2 is SVGAGI (reference sequence). The CDR3 has 13 amino acids. V shed 5 bases and J 3 bases; nucleotides not matched to a gene: 1. The CDR3 is CASSGLADYEQYF. The CDR3 DNA sequence: TGTGCCAGCAGTGGACTAGCGGACTACGAGCAGTACTTC.